This T cell receptor beta chain stems from a study of T cell responses to AZD1222 COVID-19 vaccine. Study conclusions and caveats: Spike as a whole was targeted by vaccine-associated CD4 TCRs, dominant at 160-218 and 743-854.

The V end was cut by 2 bases, the J end by 8 bases, with 16 bases between. CDR3 length: 15 amino acids. Germline CDR1 is WSHSY and CDR2 is SAAADI. TCRdb's table, derived via immunoSEQ multiplex PCR, lists solely in-frame clones and lacks some. The data contain 90,000 to 120,000 clones, about nine tenths of them singletons. Concerning this clone: The target antigen is unknown.

The TCR comes from an adult who received the AZD1222 COVID-19 vaccine. This sample comprised peripheral blood, obtained 28 days after the second AZD1222 dose. The chain links TRBV10-2 to TRBJ2-1; the D gene is possibly TRBD2 (6 bases). CDR3 sequence: CASSEPRESGHEQFF. CDR3 sequence (DNA): TGCGCCAGCAGTGAGCCCCGGGAGAGCGGGCATGAGCAGTTCTTC.